This T cell receptor (beta chain) was observed in a study of blood T cell repertoires in COVID-19. In the source study's methods: Quantification of nucleated cells was approximated via reference gene primer amplification. Assay: immunoSEQ multiplex PCR; the TCRdb copy retains only in-frame clones and omits some. V, J and clone size are taken as reported in that table, and D and trimming were inferred from the DNA itself. The sample lists just over 300,000 clones; 89% were seen once. Ages ranged from about 18 to 89 years, with residence in approximately 23 US areas. CDR1 is SNHLY, CDR2 FYNNEI, per germline. This CDR3 spans 16 amino acids. The junction had 8 bases not matched to a gene; V was cut back by 6 bases and J by 0 bases.

This clonotype originated in a woman aged 40 to 55 who had recovered from COVID-19. Sequencing was performed on PBMCs or T cells enriched from blood (not recorded which). The chain recombines TRBV2 with TRBJ1-3; 7 nucleotides align to TRBD1. CDR3 in amino acids: CASSATGDFSGNTIYF. CDR3 in DNA: TGTGCCAGCAGCGCAACAGGGGATTTCTCTGGAAACACCATATATTTT.